The T cell receptor (beta chain) under discussion was sequenced for a study of beta chain features in type 1 diabetes. Findings of the study overall: A pattern of fewer insertions and more deletions at VDJ junctions was seen in type 1 diabetes patients. A potential PCR bias toward shorter templates would be equal in patient and control samples. People with Type 1 diabetes carried modestly yet significantly shorter TCRB CDR3s in all four CD4+ subsets.

Points on this clone: Its antigen remains unidentified.

The germline gives CDR1 MGHRA, CDR2 YSYEKL. The length of the CDR3 is 14 residues. V lost 3 bases to trimming and J lost 8 bases, with 15 bases between them. cDNA synthesis used the whole RNA isolate, giving expressed TCRB sequences. Sequencing used immunoSEQ multiplex PCR; TCRdb keeps in-frame clones, though not all of them. Among more than 12,000 clones listed, approximately 60% were seen once. The sample was stem cell memory CD4+ T cells from blood. The sequence derives from a woman aged 18-29 years with type 1 diabetes. The chain couples TRBV4-1 to TRBJ2-3; maybe TRBD2 (6 bases). This CDR3 reads CASSQRTNRGTQYF. CDR3 in DNA: TGCGCCAGCAGCCAGAGGACTAATAGGGGTACGCAGTATTTT.